Listed below are T cell receptor beta chains from one sample, sequenced in a study of cytomegalovirus exposure and HLA in healthy donors. TCRdb's copy holds only in-frame clones and misses some; the assay was immunoSEQ multiplex PCR. The sample shows some 150,000 clones, roughly 9.8% of them seen only once. Sequenced: PBMCs. The receptors were gathered from a man aged 50 to 59 in good health and CMV-seronegative. The conserved cysteine and the conserved F or W are not part of the CDR3 here. Each record gives: J gene, V gene, CDR3 protein.

TRBJ1-4,TRBV30,AWSAMESAGGVEKLF
TRBJ2-1,TRBV19,ASRADRGHEQF
TRBJ1-2,TRBV9,ASSPGTGLLYGYT
TRBJ1-1,TRBV6-5,ASSYSRVGNTEAF
TRBJ2-7,TRBV4-1,ASSQDRSAEQY
TRBJ2-7,TRBV9,ASSVGPAGGYEQY
TRBJ2-7,TRBV19,ASSITTLYEQY
TRBJ1-1,TRBV19,ASSFQGAKGTEAF
TRBJ2-2,TRBV7-8,ASSLVEKNTGELF
TRBJ2-1,TRBV5-1,ASSWGLAGDIYNEQF
TRBJ1-6,TRBV10-1,ASSAGNSPLH
TRBJ2-7,TRBV28,ATTPLFYRAGSGEQY
TRBJ2-7,TRBV5-1,ASSLSETSGRAYEQY
TRBJ2-2,TRBV7-9,ASSLRLPTGELF
TRBJ2-7,TRBV7-6,ASSLSDRGSAYEQY
TRBJ2-7,TRBV18,ASSPRSGGIHEQY
TRBJ2-1,TRBV7-2,ASSLSNLAFSSYNEQF
TRBJ1-2,TRBV7-9,ASPTTGNYGYT
TRBJ2-3,TRBV6-5,ASSYSASTDTQY
TRBJ2-2,TRBV9,ASSVRPGPDTGELF
TRBJ2-1,TRBV5-1,ASSSDGLAGVNF
TRBJ2-1,TRBV2,ASTVSYNEQF
TRBJ2-7,TRBV18,ASSPQAGRGTPYEQY